This T cell receptor beta chain was documented in a study of tumor and adjacent non-tumor tissue in lung cancer. The wider study: The cohort had around twelve adenocarcinoma, 2 squamous cell and 1 small cell patients. Samples averaged roughly 4.2 million productive TCRbeta reads each.

The template was RNA from unsorted bulk tissue. Newly diagnosed lung cancer patients had thoracic surgery in China, August–November 2014, without prior chemotherapy. Study results and limitations: Tumor tissue had significantly higher TCR diversity than normal lung.

Worth noting for this clonotype: Its antigen is undetermined.

Germline assignment: CDR1 SQVTM and CDR2 ANQGSEA. This CDR3 has 11 amino acids. The library came from three nested PCR rounds adapted from ARM-PCR protocols. TCRdb reprocessed the multiplex PCR reads with MiXCR, giving one entry per CDR3 protein. Of approximately 75,000 distinct CDR3 sequences listed, over 75% were seen once; the top ten hold roughly 12%. The chain combines TRBV29-1 with TRBJ2-3; no definite D call. Specimen: lung tumor tissue. The TCR sequence derives from a woman between 45 and 65 years old with non-small cell lung cancer. Written as DNA, the CDR3 is TGCAACCTTGACAGCACAGATACGCAGTATTTT. Its protein product is CNLDSTDTQYF.